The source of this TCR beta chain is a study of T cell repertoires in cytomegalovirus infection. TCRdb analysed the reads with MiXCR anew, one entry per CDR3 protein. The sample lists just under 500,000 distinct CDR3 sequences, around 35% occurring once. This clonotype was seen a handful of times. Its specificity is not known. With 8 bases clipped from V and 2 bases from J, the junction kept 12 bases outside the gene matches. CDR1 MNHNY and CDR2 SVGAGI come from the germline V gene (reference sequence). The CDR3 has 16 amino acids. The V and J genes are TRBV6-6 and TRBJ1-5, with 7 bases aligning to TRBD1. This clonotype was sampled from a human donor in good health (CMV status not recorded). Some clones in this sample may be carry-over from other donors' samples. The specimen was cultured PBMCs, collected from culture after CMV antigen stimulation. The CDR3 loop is CASELRRGLGNQPQHF. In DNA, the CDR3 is TGTGCCAGCGAACTTCGCAGGGGGTTAGGCAATCAGCCCCAGCATTTT.